This TCR beta chain was sequenced during a study of patients and donors after allogeneic stem cell transplantation (dated by TCRdb to the early 2020s). From the cysteine up to the phenylalanine, the CDR3 has a length of 18 residues. The only DNA kept is the CDR3, 54 bases in frame from the first base. Based on the germline V gene, the CDR1 and CDR2 sequences are SGDLS and YYNGEE. V is clipped by 5 bases and J by 1 base, and the sequence between their germline boundaries is 22 bases long. For this clonotype: Its antigen is not yet known. Per-nucleotide qualities are absent, and no much larger clonotype sits a single base away.

Libraries were made using RT-PCR. Reads for this sample came from a NextSeq 550. TCRdb took the public reads, trimmed them with fastp at Q25, ran MiXCR for clone calling and kept in-frame beta chains. Duplicate CDR3 protein sequences are folded into a single record with the most common DNA and genes. Within this sample are about a million distinct CDR3 sequences, with over 15% of them counted one time only. The ten biggest clones cover about 6% of the sample. The chain is made from TRBV9 and TRBJ2-1, with a weak D call of TRBD2 (7 bases match). This sequence originates from a human donor who was either an allogeneic HSCT recipient or a stem cell or donor lymphocyte infusion donor (not recorded which). It is not recorded whose cells these are; they may come from a transplant donor. The specimen sequenced was blood, either unsorted or a sorted T cell fraction (not recorded which). The DNA reads TGTGCCAGCAGGAGCCCTAGGGGGGGGGCGCGGTCCTACAATGAGCAGTTCTTC. Its protein reads: CASRSPRGGARSYNEQFF.